Sequencing of this T cell receptor (beta chain) was carried out in a study of response to subunit inactivated influenza vaccine. V was trimmed by 4 bases and J by 2 bases, leaving 12 bases between them. Looked up from germline, CDR1 is KGHSH and CDR2 is LQKENI. There are 14 residues in the CDR3. As regards this clonotype: What it recognizes is unknown.

TCRdb recomputed calls from the RT-PCR reads with MiXCR, one row per CDR3 protein. This sample carries about 500,000 distinct CDR3 sequences, more than 15% of them seen once, and the ten largest clones take 3%. Study-wide findings and caveats: Researchers suggested that each seasonal influenza vaccination recruits few new T cells.

The gene calls are TRBV18 and TRBJ2-7, with D perhaps matching TRBD1 (6 bases). The TCR comes from a man aged 45-69 years who received an inactivated influenza vaccine. This material consisted of CD4+ T cells sorted from PBMCs, taken about 23 months after vaccination. CDR3 bases: TGTGCCAGCTCACTCGGACAGCAAGCCTACGAGCAGTACTTC. Its protein is CASSLGQQAYEQYF.